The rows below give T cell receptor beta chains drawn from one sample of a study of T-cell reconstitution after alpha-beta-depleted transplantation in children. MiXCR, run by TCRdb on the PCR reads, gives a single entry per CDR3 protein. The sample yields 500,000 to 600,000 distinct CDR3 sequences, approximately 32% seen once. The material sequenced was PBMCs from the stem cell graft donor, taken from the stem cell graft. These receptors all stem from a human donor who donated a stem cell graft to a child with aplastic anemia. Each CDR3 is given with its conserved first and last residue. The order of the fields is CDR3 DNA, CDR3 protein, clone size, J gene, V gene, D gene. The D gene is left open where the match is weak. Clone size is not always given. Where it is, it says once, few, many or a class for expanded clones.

CDR3 DNA: TGCGCCAGCAGCCAAGATTTGCGACAGGGCTTCAATGAGCAGTTCTTC
CDR3 protein: CASSQDLRQGFNEQFF
clone size: few
J gene: TRBJ2-1
V gene: TRBV4-3
D gene: TRBD1

CDR3 DNA: TGTGCCAGCAGTTTACGGGTCTCTGGAAACACCATATATTTT
CDR3 protein: CASSLRVSGNTIYF
clone size: few
J gene: TRBJ1-3
V gene: TRBV6-5
D gene: -

CDR3 DNA: TGTGCCACCAGTGTCAGGGCTGACACTGAAGCTTTCTTT
CDR3 protein: CATSVRADTEAFF
clone size: -
J gene: TRBJ1-1
V gene: TRBV24-1
D gene: -

CDR3 DNA: TGTGCCTGGAGTGGTTACAATGAGCAGTTCTTC
CDR3 protein: CAWSGYNEQFF
clone size: -
J gene: TRBJ2-1
V gene: TRBV30
D gene: -

CDR3 DNA: TGTGCCTGCGGCCGGGAGTTCAACAATGAGCAGTTCTTC
CDR3 protein: CACGREFNNEQFF
clone size: -
J gene: TRBJ2-1
V gene: TRBV11-2
D gene: -

CDR3 DNA: TGTGCCAGCAGTTACGCAGTCTCTGGCAGGGGGATCGAGCAGTACTTC
CDR3 protein: CASSYAVSGRGIEQYF
clone size: few
J gene: TRBJ2-7
V gene: TRBV6-5
D gene: TRBD1

CDR3 DNA: TGCAGTGCTAGGGCCCTAGCGGATAACTCTGGGGCCAACGTCCTGACTTTC
CDR3 protein: CSARALADNSGANVLTF
clone size: few
J gene: TRBJ2-6
V gene: TRBV20-1
D gene: TRBD2

CDR3 DNA: TGTGCCAGCAGTTACGTTAGCGGCTACGAGCAGTACTTC
CDR3 protein: CASSYVSGYEQYF
clone size: few
J gene: TRBJ2-7
V gene: TRBV6-5
D gene: -

CDR3 DNA: TGTGCCAGCTCACCACGGCAGGCTAGCACAGATACGCAGTATTTT
CDR3 protein: CASSPRQASTDTQYF
clone size: -
J gene: TRBJ2-3
V gene: TRBV18
D gene: -

CDR3 DNA: TGCAGCGTTGGGGACAGGGCGGGTACTGAAGCTTTCTTT
CDR3 protein: CSVGDRAGTEAFF
clone size: many
J gene: TRBJ1-1
V gene: TRBV29-1
D gene: TRBD1

CDR3 DNA: TGTGCCAGCAGCTTAAGCACAGGGGGCTTGAACACTGAAGCTTTCTTT
CDR3 protein: CASSLSTGGLNTEAFF
clone size: -
J gene: TRBJ1-1
V gene: TRBV7-2
D gene: TRBD1

CDR3 DNA: TGCAGTGCGGCCCCTTACACCGGGGAGCTGTTTTTT
CDR3 protein: CSAAPYTGELFF
clone size: -
J gene: TRBJ2-2
V gene: TRBV20-1
D gene: -

CDR3 DNA: TGTGCCTGGAGTGCGCCAGGGTTCTTTGCTGGGGCCAACGTCCTGACTTTC
CDR3 protein: CAWSAPGFFAGANVLTF
clone size: -
J gene: TRBJ2-6
V gene: TRBV30
D gene: -

CDR3 DNA: TGTGCCAGCAGTACCAACAGACAGTTCTTC
CDR3 protein: CASSTNRQFF
clone size: -
J gene: TRBJ2-1
V gene: TRBV12-3/TRBV12-4
D gene: -

CDR3 DNA: TGCGCCAGCAACATTGGGTTTTGGGAAGCGGGCGGCAATGAGCAGTTCTTC
CDR3 protein: CASNIGFWEAGGNEQFF
clone size: -
J gene: TRBJ2-1
V gene: TRBV5-1
D gene: -

CDR3 DNA: TGTGCCAGCAGTTTTTCACTAGCGGCCGGAAACAATGAGCAGTTCTTC
CDR3 protein: CASSFSLAAGNNEQFF
clone size: few
J gene: TRBJ2-1
V gene: TRBV27
D gene: TRBD2

CDR3 DNA: TGTGCCAGCAGTTTTGACCCCGGAGATGAAAAACTGTTTTTT
CDR3 protein: CASSFDPGDEKLFF
clone size: -
J gene: TRBJ1-4
V gene: TRBV12-3/TRBV12-4
D gene: -

CDR3 DNA: TGTGCCAGCAGTTTTGGGCACTCCTATGGCTACACCTTC
CDR3 protein: CASSFGHSYGYTF
clone size: -
J gene: TRBJ1-2
V gene: TRBV12-3/TRBV12-4
D gene: -

CDR3 DNA: TGTGCCAGCAGCCAAGGCCGGGAGTGGTCCTACAATGAGCAGTTCTTC
CDR3 protein: CASSQGREWSYNEQFF
clone size: -
J gene: TRBJ2-1
V gene: TRBV14
D gene: -

CDR3 DNA: TGTGCCAGCAGCACAAACCGGGCCCTAAATGAGCAGTTCTTC
CDR3 protein: CASSTNRALNEQFF
clone size: -
J gene: TRBJ2-1
V gene: TRBV7-2
D gene: -

CDR3 DNA: TGTGCCAGCAGCTCTTCCGAGGGAGGGGGAAGAGGCACAGATACGCAGTATTTT
CDR3 protein: CASSSSEGGGRGTDTQYF
clone size: few
J gene: TRBJ2-3
V gene: TRBV11-2
D gene: -

CDR3 DNA: TGTGCCAGCAGTTTAAATTTTTTCTATGGCTACACCTTC
CDR3 protein: CASSLNFFYGYTF
clone size: -
J gene: TRBJ1-2
V gene: TRBV27
D gene: -

CDR3 DNA: TGCAGCGTTGAAGTAGTGGGACTAGCGGGCACGGTGTCCTACGAGCAGTACTTC
CDR3 protein: CSVEVVGLAGTVSYEQYF
clone size: few
J gene: TRBJ2-7
V gene: TRBV29-1
D gene: TRBD2

CDR3 DNA: TGTGCCAGCAGCTCCGGACTAGCGGGAGACACCGGGGAGCTGTTTTTT
CDR3 protein: CASSSGLAGDTGELFF
clone size: -
J gene: TRBJ2-2
V gene: TRBV5-4
D gene: TRBD2

CDR3 DNA: TGTGCCAGCAGCTTGTCACAGGGCTACACCGGGGAGCTGTTTTTT
CDR3 protein: CASSLSQGYTGELFF
clone size: -
J gene: TRBJ2-2
V gene: TRBV5-6
D gene: -

CDR3 DNA: TGTGCCAGCAGTCCCACGGGGGAGGCCCGTGGTGAAGCTTTCTTT
CDR3 protein: CASSPTGEARGEAFF
clone size: -
J gene: TRBJ1-1
V gene: TRBV12-3/TRBV12-4
D gene: -

CDR3 DNA: TGTGCCAGCAGCAAAGTAGAAGAGCTTAGGACCTACGAGCAGTACTTC
CDR3 protein: CASSKVEELRTYEQYF
clone size: few
J gene: TRBJ2-7
V gene: TRBV21-1
D gene: -

CDR3 DNA: TGTGCCAGCAGCTTATCCCAACGGGCTAGCGCCGGGGAGCTGTTTTTT
CDR3 protein: CASSLSQRASAGELFF
clone size: -
J gene: TRBJ2-2
V gene: TRBV7-2
D gene: -

CDR3 DNA: TGTGCCAGCAGCGGACAGGGATGGGAGACTAGCGGGAGTCGGGATACGCAGTATTTT
CDR3 protein: CASSGQGWETSGSRDTQYF
clone size: -
J gene: TRBJ2-3
V gene: TRBV13
D gene: TRBD2

CDR3 DNA: TGTGCCTGGAGTGGTACGGATACGCAGTATTTT
CDR3 protein: CAWSGTDTQYF
clone size: -
J gene: TRBJ2-3
V gene: TRBV30
D gene: -

CDR3 DNA: TGTGCCAGGATCGGGGGAGCGGGGTCAGATACGCAGTATTTT
CDR3 protein: CARIGGAGSDTQYF
clone size: few
J gene: TRBJ2-3
V gene: TRBV24-1
D gene: TRBD2

CDR3 DNA: TGCAGTGGGTCGGGACAGAACAATCAGCCCCAGCATTTT
CDR3 protein: CSGSGQNNQPQHF
clone size: few
J gene: TRBJ1-5
V gene: TRBV20-1
D gene: TRBD1

CDR3 DNA: TGTGCCAGCAGCTTAGGGGACAGGGGGTCCACTGAAGCTTTCTTT
CDR3 protein: CASSLGDRGSTEAFF
clone size: -
J gene: TRBJ1-1
V gene: TRBV7-9
D gene: TRBD1

CDR3 DNA: TGTGCCAGCCGTCAGACTAGCGGCCCCCAAGAGACCCAGTACTTC
CDR3 protein: CASRQTSGPQETQYF
clone size: few
J gene: TRBJ2-5
V gene: TRBV12-3/TRBV12-4
D gene: TRBD2

CDR3 DNA: TGTGCCAGCAGTGAAGCGCGGAACGGGAACACAGATACGCAGTATTTT
CDR3 protein: CASSEARNGNTDTQYF
clone size: few
J gene: TRBJ2-3
V gene: TRBV2
D gene: -